Listed below are T cell receptor beta chains from one sample, sequenced in a study of blood T cell repertoires in COVID-19. Profiling relied on immunoSEQ multiplex PCR, and the TCRdb table lists in-frame clones only, not all of them. The data show about 430,000 clones, 70% to 90% seen once. Sample: PBMCs or T cells enriched from blood (not recorded which). The source of these receptors is a woman in her twenties or thirties with acute COVID-19. CDR3s include the opening cysteine and the closing phenylalanine or tryptophan. The order of the fields is V gene, D gene, clone size, J gene, CDR3 protein, CDR3 DNA. The D gene is left open where the match is weak. The size entry is marked missing in some rows and otherwise reads once, few, many or a size class.

TRBV5-1,NA,NA,TRBJ2-3,CASSRRGKNADTQYF,TGCGCCAGCAGCCGCCGGGGGAAAAACGCAGATACGCAGTATTTT
TRBV7-8,TRBD2,once,TRBJ2-3,CASSKTSGYTDTQYF,TGTGCCAGCAGCAAGACTAGCGGGTACACAGATACGCAGTATTTT
TRBV24-1,TRBD1,NA,TRBJ2-3,CATSARGLGSGTDTQYF,TGTGCCACCAGTGCGAGGGGGCTGGGGTCAGGCACAGATACGCAGTATTTT
TRBV7-2,NA,NA,TRBJ1-1,CASSFRGATEAFF,TGTGCCAGCAGCTTCCGGGGGGCCACTGAAGCTTTCTTT
TRBV6-5,TRBD1,NA,TRBJ1-3,CASTLTGTGNTIYF,TGTGCCAGCACCCTGACAGGGACTGGAAACACCATATATTTT
TRBV2,TRBD1,NA,TRBJ1-2,CASTTETGANYGYTF,TGTGCCAGCACGACGGAGACAGGGGCCAACTATGGCTACACCTTC
TRBV27,TRBD2,NA,TRBJ2-1,CASSLAGGMYNEQFF,TGTGCCAGCAGTTTAGCGGGGGGGATGTACAATGAGCAGTTCTTC
TRBV24-1,NA,once,TRBJ2-3,CAIYRVLHTDTQYF,TGTGCCATCTACAGGGTTCTCCACACAGATACGCAGTATTTT
TRBV24-1,NA,NA,TRBJ2-7,CATQGQLSYEQYF,TGTGCCACCCAAGGACAGCTTTCCTACGAGCAGTACTTC
TRBV9,TRBD2,NA,TRBJ2-1,CASSVAHSGTSGLNEQFF,TGTGCCAGCAGCGTAGCTCACTCCGGGACTAGCGGCTTGAATGAGCAGTTCTTC